A single TCR beta chain is shown here with its context. The CDR3 is 14 amino acids. Trimming cost V 4 bases and J 3 bases, with 12 bases left between them. Germline loops: CDR1 GTSNPN, CDR2 SVGIG (reference sequence). This entry is derived from a study of regulatory dendritic cells for organ transplantation. Some clones are missing from TCRdb's copy, which holds only in-frame ones; the method was immunoSEQ multiplex PCR. The sample contains fewer than 40,000 clones, just over 90% of which appear only once. This sequence joins TRBV30 and TRBJ2-2; no clear D gene. The sample consisted of naive CD8+ T cells from blood. The subset denotes: CD45RA+ naive T cells. The sequence came from a human donor in good health. In DNA, the CDR3 is TGTGCCTGGAAGCCAGGTGGTTACACCGGGGAGCTGTTTTTT. It codes for CAWKPGGYTGELFF.